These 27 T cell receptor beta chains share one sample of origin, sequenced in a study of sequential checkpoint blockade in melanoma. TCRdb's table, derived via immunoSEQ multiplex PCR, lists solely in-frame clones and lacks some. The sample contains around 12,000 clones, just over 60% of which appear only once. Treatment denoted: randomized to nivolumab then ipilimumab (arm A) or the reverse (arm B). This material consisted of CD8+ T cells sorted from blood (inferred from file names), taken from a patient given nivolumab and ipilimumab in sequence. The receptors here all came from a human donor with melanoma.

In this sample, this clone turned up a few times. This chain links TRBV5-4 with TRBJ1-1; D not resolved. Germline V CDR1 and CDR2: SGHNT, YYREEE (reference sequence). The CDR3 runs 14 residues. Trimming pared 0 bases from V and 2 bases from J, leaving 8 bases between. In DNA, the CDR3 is TGTGCCAGCAGCTTGGCGCAGGAAAACACTGAAGCTTTCTTT. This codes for CASSLAQENTEAFF.

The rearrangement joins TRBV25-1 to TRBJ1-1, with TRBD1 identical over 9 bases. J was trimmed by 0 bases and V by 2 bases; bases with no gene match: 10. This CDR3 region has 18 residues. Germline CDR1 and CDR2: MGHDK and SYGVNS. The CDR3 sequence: CASSELTGGSFLNTEAFF. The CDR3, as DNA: TGTGCCAGCAGTGAACTGACAGGGGGGTCCTTTCTGAACACTGAAGCTTTCTTT.

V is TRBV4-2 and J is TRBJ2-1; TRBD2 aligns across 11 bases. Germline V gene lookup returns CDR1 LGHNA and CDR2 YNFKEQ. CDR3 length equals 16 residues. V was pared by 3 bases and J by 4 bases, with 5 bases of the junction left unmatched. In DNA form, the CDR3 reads TGTGCCAGCAGCCAGACTAGCGGGACCTATTACAATGAGCAGTTCTTC. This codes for CASSQTSGTYYNEQFF.

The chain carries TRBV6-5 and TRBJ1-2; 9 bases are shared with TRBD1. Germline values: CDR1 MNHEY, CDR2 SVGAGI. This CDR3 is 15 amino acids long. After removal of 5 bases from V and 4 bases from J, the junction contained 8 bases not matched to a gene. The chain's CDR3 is CASSTTGGGFYGYTF. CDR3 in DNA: TGTGCCAGCAGTACCACAGGGGGCGGGTTCTATGGCTACACCTTC.

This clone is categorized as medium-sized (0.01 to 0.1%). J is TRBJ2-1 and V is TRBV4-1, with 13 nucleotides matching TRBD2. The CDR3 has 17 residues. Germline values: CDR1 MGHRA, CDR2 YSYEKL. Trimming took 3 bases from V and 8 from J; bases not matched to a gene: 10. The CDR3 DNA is TGCGCCAGCAGCCATAGGACTAGCGGGAGTGGGGCGTATGAGCAGTTCTTC. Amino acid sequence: CASSHRTSGSGAYEQFF.

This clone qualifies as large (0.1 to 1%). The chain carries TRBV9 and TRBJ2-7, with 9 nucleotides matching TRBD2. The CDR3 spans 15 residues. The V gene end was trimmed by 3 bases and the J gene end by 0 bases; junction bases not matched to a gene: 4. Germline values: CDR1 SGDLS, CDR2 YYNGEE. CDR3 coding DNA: TGTGCCAGCAGCGCCCTAGCGGGGCACTCCTACGAGCAGTACTTC. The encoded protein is CASSALAGHSYEQYF.

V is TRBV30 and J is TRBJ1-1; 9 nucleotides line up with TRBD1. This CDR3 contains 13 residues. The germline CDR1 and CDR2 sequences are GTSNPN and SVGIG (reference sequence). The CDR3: CATGQGPGTEAFF. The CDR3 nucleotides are TGTGCGACGGGACAGGGCCCAGGGACTGAAGCTTTCTTT.

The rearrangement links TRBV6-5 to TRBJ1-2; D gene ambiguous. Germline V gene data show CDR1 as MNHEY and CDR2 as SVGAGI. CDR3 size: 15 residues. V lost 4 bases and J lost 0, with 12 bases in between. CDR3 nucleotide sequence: TGTGCCAGCAGTTGCGGGCCAGGAGCTAACTATGGCTACACCTTC. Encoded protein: CASSCGPGANYGYTF.

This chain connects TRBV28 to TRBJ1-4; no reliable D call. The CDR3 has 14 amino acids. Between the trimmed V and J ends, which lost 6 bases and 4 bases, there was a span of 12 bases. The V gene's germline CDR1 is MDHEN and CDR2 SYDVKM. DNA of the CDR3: TGTGCCAGCAGCGCGAGAAACAGTAATGAAAAACTGTTTTTT. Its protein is CASSARNSNEKLFF.

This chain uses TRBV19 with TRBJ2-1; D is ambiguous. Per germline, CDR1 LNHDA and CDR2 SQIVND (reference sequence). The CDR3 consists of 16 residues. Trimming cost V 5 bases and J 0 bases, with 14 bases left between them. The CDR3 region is CASSEERSRSYNEQFF. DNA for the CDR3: TGTGCCAGTAGTGAAGAACGGAGCCGCTCCTACAATGAGCAGTTCTTC.

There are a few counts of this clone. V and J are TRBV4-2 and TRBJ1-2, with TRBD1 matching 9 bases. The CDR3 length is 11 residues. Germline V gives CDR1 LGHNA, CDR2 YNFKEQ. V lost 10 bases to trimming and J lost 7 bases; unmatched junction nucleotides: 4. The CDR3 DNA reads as TGTGCCACCGGGACAGGGCTTGGCTACACCTTC. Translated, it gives CATGTGLGYTF.

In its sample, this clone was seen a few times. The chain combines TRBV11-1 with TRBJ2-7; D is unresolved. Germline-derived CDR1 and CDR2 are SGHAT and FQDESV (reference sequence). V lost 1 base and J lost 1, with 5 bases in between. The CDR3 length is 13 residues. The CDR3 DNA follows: TGTGCCAGCAGCTTAGAACAGTCCTACGAGCAGTACTTC. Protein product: CASSLEQSYEQYF.

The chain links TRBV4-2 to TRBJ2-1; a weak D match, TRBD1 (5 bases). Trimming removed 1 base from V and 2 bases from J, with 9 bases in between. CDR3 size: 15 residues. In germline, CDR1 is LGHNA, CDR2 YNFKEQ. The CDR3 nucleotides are TGTGCCAGCAGCCAAGCCCAGGGCACCTACAATGAGCAGTTCTTC. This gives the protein CASSQAQGTYNEQFF.

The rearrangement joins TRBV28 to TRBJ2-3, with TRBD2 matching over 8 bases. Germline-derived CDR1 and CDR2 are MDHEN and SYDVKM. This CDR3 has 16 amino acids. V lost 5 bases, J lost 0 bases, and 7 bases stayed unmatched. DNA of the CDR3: TGTGCCAGCAGTCCCGTCGGCGGGGGGAGCACAGATACGCAGTATTTT. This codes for CASSPVGGGSTDTQYF.

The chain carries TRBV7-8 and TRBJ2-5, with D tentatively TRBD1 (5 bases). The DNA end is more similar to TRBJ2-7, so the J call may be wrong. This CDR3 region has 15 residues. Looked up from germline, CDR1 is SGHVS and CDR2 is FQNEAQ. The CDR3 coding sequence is TGTGCCAGCAGCCCCAGGGTCCGGAGCTCCTACGAGCAGTACTTC. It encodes CASSPRVRSSYEQYF.

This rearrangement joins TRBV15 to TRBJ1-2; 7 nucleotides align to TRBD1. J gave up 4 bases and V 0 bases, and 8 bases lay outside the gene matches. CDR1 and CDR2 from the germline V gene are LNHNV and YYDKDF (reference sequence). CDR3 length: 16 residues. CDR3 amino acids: CATSRDLGTALYGYTF. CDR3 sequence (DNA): TGTGCCACCAGCAGAGATCTCGGGACAGCACTCTATGGCTACACCTTC.

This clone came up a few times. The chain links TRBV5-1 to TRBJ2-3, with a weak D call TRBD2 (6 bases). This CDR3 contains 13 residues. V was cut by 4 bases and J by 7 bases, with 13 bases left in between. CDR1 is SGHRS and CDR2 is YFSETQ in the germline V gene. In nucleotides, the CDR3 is TGCGCCAGCAGCCAGGGTGGGGGGAATACGCAGTATTTT. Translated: CASSQGGGNTQYF. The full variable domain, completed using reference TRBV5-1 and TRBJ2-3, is KAGVTQTPRYLIKTRGQQVTLSCSPISGHRSVSWYQQTPGQGLQFLFEYFSETQRNKGNFPGRFSGRQFSNSRSEMNVSTLELGDSALYLCASSQGGGNTQYFGPGTRLTVL.

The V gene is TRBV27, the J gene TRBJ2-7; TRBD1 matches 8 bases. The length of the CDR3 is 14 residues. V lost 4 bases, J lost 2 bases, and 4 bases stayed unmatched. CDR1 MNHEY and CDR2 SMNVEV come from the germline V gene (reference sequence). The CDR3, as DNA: TGTGCCAGCAGTTGGGGACAGGCTCCCTACGAGCAGTACTTC. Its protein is CASSWGQAPYEQYF.

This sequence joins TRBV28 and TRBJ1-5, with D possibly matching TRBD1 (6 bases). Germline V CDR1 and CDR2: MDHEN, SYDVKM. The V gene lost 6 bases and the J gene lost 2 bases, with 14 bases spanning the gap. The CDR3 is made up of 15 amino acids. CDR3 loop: CASSLTGKGNQPQHF. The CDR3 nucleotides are TGTGCCAGCAGCCTGACAGGAAAGGGCAATCAGCCCCAGCATTTT.

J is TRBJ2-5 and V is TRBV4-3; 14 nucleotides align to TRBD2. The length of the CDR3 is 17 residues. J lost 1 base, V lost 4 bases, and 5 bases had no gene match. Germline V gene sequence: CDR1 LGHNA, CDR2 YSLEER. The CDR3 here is CASSPRLAGGTQETQYF. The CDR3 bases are TGCGCCAGCAGCCCGCGACTAGCGGGGGGGACCCAAGAGACCCAGTACTTC.

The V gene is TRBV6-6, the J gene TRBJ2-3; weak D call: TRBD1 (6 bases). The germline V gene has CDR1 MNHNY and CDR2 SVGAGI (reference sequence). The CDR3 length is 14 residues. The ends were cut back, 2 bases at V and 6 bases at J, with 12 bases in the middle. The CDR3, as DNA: TGTGCCAGCAGTTACCAGGGGCACACCGATACGCAGTATTTT. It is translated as CASSYQGHTDTQYF.

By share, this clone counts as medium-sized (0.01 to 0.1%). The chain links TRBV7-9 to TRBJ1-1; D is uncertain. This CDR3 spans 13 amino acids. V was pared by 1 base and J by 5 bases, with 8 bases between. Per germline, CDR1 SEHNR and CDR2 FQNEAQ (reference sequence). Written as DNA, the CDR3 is TGTGCCAGCAGCTTAGGTCCGAGTACTGAAGCTTTCTTT. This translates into CASSLGPSTEAFF.

As DNA, the CDR3 is TGTGCCAGCAGTGAAAGGGCGGACGACAGGGTTTTCTTC. Translated: CASSERADDRVFF. The chain recombines TRBV25-1 with TRBJ2-1; 7 bases map to TRBD1. CDR1 is MGHDK, CDR2 SYGVNS, per germline. CDR3 size: 13 residues. The junction had 11 bases not matched to a gene; V was cut back by 2 bases and J by 16 bases.

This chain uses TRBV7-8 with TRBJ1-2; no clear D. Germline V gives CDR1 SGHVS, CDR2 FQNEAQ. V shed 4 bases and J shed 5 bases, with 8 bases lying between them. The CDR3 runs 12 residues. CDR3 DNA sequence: TGTGCCAGCAGCTCCGGGAGGTATGGCTACACCTTC. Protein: CASSSGRYGYTF.

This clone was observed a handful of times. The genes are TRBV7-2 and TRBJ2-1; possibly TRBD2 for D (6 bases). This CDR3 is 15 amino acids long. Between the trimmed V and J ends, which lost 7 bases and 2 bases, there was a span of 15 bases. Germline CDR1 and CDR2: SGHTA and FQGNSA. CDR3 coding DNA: TGTGCCAGCACCACGTCGCGGGGAACCTACAATGAGCAGTTCTTC. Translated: CASTTSRGTYNEQFF.

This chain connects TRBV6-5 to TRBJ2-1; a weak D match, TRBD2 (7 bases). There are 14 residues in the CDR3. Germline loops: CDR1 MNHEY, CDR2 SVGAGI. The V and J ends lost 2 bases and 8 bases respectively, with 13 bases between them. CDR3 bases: TGTGCCAGCAGTTACGCGGGGGCCGGGGATGAGCAGTTCTTC. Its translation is CASSYAGAGDEQFF.

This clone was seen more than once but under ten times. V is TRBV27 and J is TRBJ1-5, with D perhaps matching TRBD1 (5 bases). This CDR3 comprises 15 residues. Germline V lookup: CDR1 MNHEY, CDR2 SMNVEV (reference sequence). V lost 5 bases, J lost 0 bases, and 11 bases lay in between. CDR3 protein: CASSPQVYSNQPQHF. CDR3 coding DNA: TGTGCCAGCAGTCCACAGGTGTATAGCAATCAGCCCCAGCATTTT.